This entry lists 5 T cell receptor beta chains sequenced from one sample in a study of T-cell reconstitution after alpha-beta-depleted transplantation in children. Unique molecular identifiers were incorporated when the TCRbeta library was constructed. TCRdb re-called the PCR reads with MiXCR, one entry per CDR3 protein. The sample carries some 830,000 distinct CDR3 sequences, approximately 15% recorded once. This sample comprised PBMCs, mostly from graft donor cells, obtained 360 days after TCRalphabeta/CD19-depleted stem cell transplant. Every receptor here comes from a male patient under 18 who had a stem cell transplant for acute lymphoblastic leukemia, so the T cells may come from the graft donor.

V gene TRBV7-9 combines with J gene TRBJ2-7; D possibly corresponds to TRBD1 (5 bases). The V gene's germline CDR1 is SEHNR and CDR2 FQNEAQ (reference sequence). This CDR3 has 14 residues. V lost 2 bases, J lost 4 bases, and 12 bases lay in between. The CDR3 DNA reads TGTGCCAGCAGCTTAATAGGGGCGACGTACGAGCAGTACTTC. It encodes CASSLIGATYEQYF.

At least ten counts were recorded for this clonotype. The chain has TRBV5-5 and TRBJ1-4; D is undetermined. CDR1 SGHKS and CDR2 YYEKEE come from the germline V gene (reference sequence). The CDR3 length is 15 residues. V lost 1 base, J lost 8 bases, and 15 bases lay in between. The CDR3 coding sequence is TGTGCCAGCAGCTTGTTGGGAGGAGTAGGGGAAAAACTGTTTTTT. It yields the protein CASSLLGGVGEKLFF.

This clonotype occurred many times. The chain recombines TRBV24-1 with TRBJ2-5, with TRBD1 identical over 10 bases. V lost 6 bases to trimming and J lost 4 bases; unmatched junction nucleotides: 7. The V gene's germline CDR1 is KGHDR and CDR2 SFDVKD. The CDR3 spans 15 residues. The CDR3 spells CATSPGTGVVETQYF. DNA of the CDR3: TGTGCCACCAGTCCCGGGACAGGGGTTGTAGAGACCCAGTACTTC.

The chain recombines TRBV7-9 with TRBJ2-4; 7 bases align to TRBD2. Unmatched junction bases numbered 7, after V lost 10 bases and J lost 7 bases. The V gene's germline CDR1 is SEHNR and CDR2 FQNEAQ (reference sequence). The CDR3 is 12 residues long. The CDR3 DNA is TGTGCCACCACGGGAGGCCGGAACATTCAGTACTTC. It translates to CATTGGRNIQYF.

This chain connects TRBV5-6 to TRBJ1-1; no clear D gene. This CDR3 is built from 16 residues. Germline assignment: CDR1 SGHDT and CDR2 YYEEEE. V was shortened by 0 bases and J by 4 bases, with 16 bases between the two germline ends. The CDR3 here is CASSLGFRAVRTEAFF. In nucleotides, the CDR3 is TGTGCCAGCAGCTTGGGTTTCCGGGCCGTTCGCACTGAAGCTTTCTTT.